What follows describes a single T cell receptor beta chain. Its target is unknown. A v3.0 immunoSEQ assay was performed at survey level. Sequenced by immunoSEQ multiplex PCR; TCRdb stores in-frame clones only, minus some. The sample shows about 30,000 clones, approximately 95% of them seen only once. The data were taken from a study of long-term antiretroviral therapy in people with HIV. Study-wide findings and caveats: Clonotypes expanded prior to ART showed repertoire dominance at all sampled time points.

Losses at the gene ends were 5 bases for V and 4 bases for J; bases not matched to a gene: 9. From germline, CDR1 is ENHRY and CDR2 SYGVKD. The CDR3 runs 15 residues. The sequencing here drew on unsorted PBMCs, taken 5.3 years after starting antiretroviral therapy. The chain has TRBV10-3 and TRBJ2-5, with 8 bases identical to TRBD1. This TCR came from a man aged 50 to 59 with HIV. CDR3 loop: CAISTNRGTAETQYF. The CDR3 DNA is TGTGCCATCAGTACAAACAGGGGGACGGCAGAGACCCAGTACTTC.